Listed below are T cell receptor beta chains from one sample, sequenced in a study of T-cell reconstitution after alpha-beta-depleted transplantation in children. TCRdb analysed the PCR reads with MiXCR anew, one entry per CDR3 protein. In the table there are hundreds of thousands of distinct CDR3 sequences, roughly 25% of which are singletons. The sequencing used PBMCs, mostly from graft donor cells, collected 360 days after TCRalphabeta/CD19-depleted stem cell transplant. The source is a female patient under 10 years old who had a stem cell transplant for congenital amegakaryocytic thrombocytopenia, so the T cells may come from the graft donor. The CDR3 runs from the conserved cysteine through the conserved F or W. The order of the fields is D gene, clone size, J gene, V gene, CDR3 protein, CDR3 DNA. A D gene is named only where the DNA matches it firmly. The size entry is marked missing in some rows and otherwise reads once, few, many or a size class.

-	few	TRBJ2-3	TRBV29-1	CSVEEGKGTDTQYF	TGCAGCGTTGAGGAGGGCAAAGGCACAGATACGCAGTATTTT
-	-	TRBJ2-6	TRBV7-6	CASSLGVDSGANVLTF	TGTGCCAGCAGCTTAGGGGTCGACTCTGGGGCCAACGTCCTGACTTTC
TRBD2	few	TRBJ2-3	TRBV2	CASSGWADTQYF	TGTGCCAGTAGCGGGTGGGCAGATACGCAGTATTTT
-	-	TRBJ2-1	TRBV5-4	CASSLRTTYNEQFF	TGTGCCAGCAGCCTAAGGACTACCTACAATGAGCAGTTCTTC
-	-	TRBJ2-7	TRBV11-1	CASSRGTYGSYEQYF	TGTGCCAGCAGCCGGGGGACCTACGGGTCCTACGAGCAGTACTTC
-	-	TRBJ1-6	TRBV30	CAWSGPEDSPLHF	TGTGCCTGGAGTGGGCCGGAAGATTCACCCCTCCACTTT
TRBD2	few	TRBJ2-7	TRBV12-3/TRBV12-4	CASTLAGELYEQYF	TGTGCCAGCACGCTAGCGGGTGAGCTCTACGAGCAGTACTTC
-	-	TRBJ1-3	TRBV12-3/TRBV12-4	CASSLRWRESAGNTIYF	TGTGCCAGCAGTTTAAGGTGGCGGGAAAGCGCTGGAAACACCATATATTTT
-	-	TRBJ2-2	TRBV10-2	CASRPRGSGELFF	TGCGCCAGCCGCCCCCGGGGGTCCGGGGAGCTGTTTTTT
-	-	TRBJ1-3	TRBV18	CASSQDTPGNTIYF	TGTGCCAGCTCCCAAGATACGCCCGGAAACACCATATATTTT
TRBD1	-	TRBJ1-4	TRBV12-3/TRBV12-4	CASNLQGAINEKLFF	TGTGCCAGCAACCTACAGGGGGCTATAAATGAAAAACTGTTTTTT
-	-	TRBJ1-6	TRBV28	CASSSRGYSPLHF	TGTGCCAGCAGCTCTCGAGGGTACTCACCCCTCCACTTT
-	many	TRBJ2-7	TRBV29-1	CSVRGQNDPYEQYF	TGCAGCGTACGGGGGCAGAATGACCCCTACGAGCAGTACTTC
TRBD2	few	TRBJ2-3	TRBV4-2	CASSQRAGATDTQYF	TGTGCCAGCAGCCAGCGAGCGGGAGCGACAGATACGCAGTATTTT
-	-	TRBJ1-1	TRBV6-5	CASKKNTEAFF	TGTGCCAGTAAAAAGAACACTGAAGCTTTCTTT
TRBD1	few	TRBJ1-4	TRBV3-1	CASSQAPQGAPTQTVEKLFF	TGTGCCAGCAGCCAAGCCCCACAGGGGGCGCCTACCCAGACGGTAGAAAAACTGTTTTTT
-	-	TRBJ1-1	TRBV29-1	CSVEDLPGGDTEAFF	TGCAGCGTTGAAGATTTGCCAGGAGGGGACACTGAAGCTTTCTTT
TRBD2	few	TRBJ2-7	TRBV29-1	CSVSGGTTRYEQYF	TGCAGCGTGAGCGGGGGGACCACTCGCTACGAGCAGTACTTC
-	few	TRBJ1-3	TRBV4-1	CASSQDRVNTIYF	TGCGCCAGCAGCCAAGATAGAGTGAACACCATATATTTT
-	-	TRBJ2-1	TRBV6-2/TRBV6-3	CASSPGLPQFF	TGTGCCAGCAGCCCCGGACTACCCCAGTTCTTC